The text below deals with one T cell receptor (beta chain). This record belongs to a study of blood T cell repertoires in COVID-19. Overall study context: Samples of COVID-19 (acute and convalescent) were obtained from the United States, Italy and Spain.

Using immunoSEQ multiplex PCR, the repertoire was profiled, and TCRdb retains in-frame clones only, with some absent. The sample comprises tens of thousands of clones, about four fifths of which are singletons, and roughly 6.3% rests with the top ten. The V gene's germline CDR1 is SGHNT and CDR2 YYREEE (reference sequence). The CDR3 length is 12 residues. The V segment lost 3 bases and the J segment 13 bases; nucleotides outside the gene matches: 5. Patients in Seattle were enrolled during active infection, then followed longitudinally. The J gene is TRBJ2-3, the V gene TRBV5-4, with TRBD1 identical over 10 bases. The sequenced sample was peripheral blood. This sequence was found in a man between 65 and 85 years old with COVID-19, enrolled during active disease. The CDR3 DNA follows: TGTGCCAGCAGCTACTCCGGGACAGGGGAGTATTTT. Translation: CASSYSGTGEYF. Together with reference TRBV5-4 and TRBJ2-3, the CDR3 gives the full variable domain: ETGVTQSPTHLIKTRGQQVTLRCSSQSGHNTVSWYQQALGQGPQFIFQYYREEENGRGNFPPRFSGLQFPNYSSELNVNALELDDSALYLCASSYSGTGEYFGPGTRLTVL.